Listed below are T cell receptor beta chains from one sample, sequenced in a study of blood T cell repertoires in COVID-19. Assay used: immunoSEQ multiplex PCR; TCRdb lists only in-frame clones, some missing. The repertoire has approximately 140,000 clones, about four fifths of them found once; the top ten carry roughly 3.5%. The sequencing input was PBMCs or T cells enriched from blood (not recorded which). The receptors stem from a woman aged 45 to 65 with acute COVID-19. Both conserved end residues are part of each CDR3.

cdr3_aa: CASSQPGANYGYTF
v_call: TRBV4-1
j_call: TRBJ1-2

cdr3_aa: CATTSLGGTGELFF
v_call: TRBV19
j_call: TRBJ2-2

cdr3_aa: CASSLTRDNSPLHF
v_call: TRBV7-3
j_call: TRBJ1-6

cdr3_aa: CASNGLAGVALYNEQFF
v_call: TRBV2
j_call: TRBJ2-1

cdr3_aa: CASSSILSPGNTIYF
v_call: TRBV11-2
j_call: TRBJ1-3

cdr3_aa: CASSQDLRSVDEQFF
v_call: TRBV3-1/TRBV3-2
j_call: TRBJ2-1

cdr3_aa: CASSLAWETVGTGELFF
v_call: TRBV7-9
j_call: TRBJ2-2

cdr3_aa: CASTLAAGQLTRQYF
v_call: TRBV27
j_call: TRBJ2-7

cdr3_aa: CAWSVVAGTNEKLFF
v_call: TRBV30
j_call: TRBJ1-4

cdr3_aa: CASSIGDNSYNEQFF
v_call: TRBV19
j_call: TRBJ2-1

cdr3_aa: CASLAAGDPNEQFF
v_call: TRBV6-5
j_call: TRBJ2-1

cdr3_aa: CASSRGAGVDTQYF
v_call: TRBV4-3
j_call: TRBJ2-3

cdr3_aa: CASSHREGPDTQYF
v_call: TRBV3-1/TRBV3-2
j_call: TRBJ2-3

cdr3_aa: CASSLAPRDTEAFF
v_call: TRBV7-2
j_call: TRBJ1-1

cdr3_aa: CASRPGTGGSYEQYF
v_call: TRBV28
j_call: TRBJ2-7

cdr3_aa: CASSELGVLNTEAFF
v_call: TRBV2
j_call: TRBJ1-1

cdr3_aa: CASSLLGGGRAFF
v_call: TRBV28
j_call: TRBJ1-1

cdr3_aa: CASSPGGTGYTF
v_call: TRBV6-5
j_call: TRBJ1-2

cdr3_aa: CAWSPDRAGANVLTF
v_call: TRBV30
j_call: TRBJ2-6

cdr3_aa: CASSLWDRVIPNTEAFF
v_call: TRBV11-3
j_call: TRBJ1-1

cdr3_aa: CARTDWVDEQYF
v_call: TRBV4-1
j_call: TRBJ2-7

cdr3_aa: CAIRRDRSSGNTIYF
v_call: TRBV10-3
j_call: TRBJ1-3

cdr3_aa: CAWSVQSSGELFF
v_call: TRBV30
j_call: TRBJ2-2

cdr3_aa: CAIGRAISGNTIYF
v_call: TRBV10-3
j_call: TRBJ1-3

cdr3_aa: CASTSPRGGWAETQYF
v_call: TRBV28
j_call: TRBJ2-5

cdr3_aa: CASSSGLAGGETQYF
v_call: TRBV7-9
j_call: TRBJ2-5

cdr3_aa: CASRTGGSSPLHF
v_call: TRBV2
j_call: TRBJ1-6

cdr3_aa: CASSDRLYNEQFF
v_call: TRBV12-3/TRBV12-4
j_call: TRBJ2-1

cdr3_aa: CASRSSGGIGDTQYF
v_call: TRBV9
j_call: TRBJ2-3

cdr3_aa: CAWRRPGTANTEAFF
v_call: TRBV30
j_call: TRBJ1-1

cdr3_aa: CAISDAGEGTDTQYF
v_call: TRBV10-3
j_call: TRBJ2-3

cdr3_aa: CASSVGSGYQETQYF
v_call: TRBV9
j_call: TRBJ2-5

cdr3_aa: CASSEGVIPLAVNNEQFF
v_call: TRBV6-1
j_call: TRBJ2-1

cdr3_aa: CASSSGQGGRIKLFF
v_call: TRBV19
j_call: TRBJ1-4

cdr3_aa: CASSSRAGPQRETQYF
v_call: TRBV11-2
j_call: TRBJ2-5

cdr3_aa: CASSSPRRQGGMNTEAFF
v_call: TRBV7-2
j_call: TRBJ1-1

cdr3_aa: CASSPAGNSNQPQHF
v_call: TRBV18
j_call: TRBJ1-5

cdr3_aa: CASFPGTGKNTGELFF
v_call: TRBV19
j_call: TRBJ2-2

cdr3_aa: CASSPGGGVETQYF
v_call: TRBV11-3
j_call: TRBJ2-5

cdr3_aa: CASSHLSGRDSYNEQFF
v_call: TRBV3-1/TRBV3-2
j_call: TRBJ2-1